These 27 T cell receptor beta chains were all obtained from the same sample, sequenced in a study of T cell responses to AZD1222 COVID-19 vaccine. Sequenced by immunoSEQ multiplex PCR; TCRdb stores in-frame clones only, minus some. The table includes over 80,000 clones, 91% detected once. This material consisted of peripheral blood, taken 28 days after the second AZD1222 dose. The receptors shown here come from an adult who received the AZD1222 COVID-19 vaccine.

The chain couples TRBV7-2 to TRBJ1-2; D call uncertain. The CDR3 length is 12 residues. CDR1 SGHTA and CDR2 FQGNSA come from the germline V gene. Trimming cost V 1 base and J 7 bases, with 7 bases left between them. CDR3 in amino acids: CASSLVRVGYTF. DNA of the CDR3: TGTGCCAGCAGCTTAGTGAGAGTTGGCTACACCTTC.

This sequence joins TRBV6-5 and TRBJ2-3, with 7 bases that match TRBD1. The germline V gene encodes CDR1 MNHEY and CDR2 SVGAGI. The CDR3 contains 15 residues. The junction had 11 bases not matched to a gene; V was cut back by 9 bases and J by 2 bases. CDR3 nucleotides: TGTGCCAGTTCAAACCGGGACAGAGACACAGATACGCAGTATTTT. As protein: CASSNRDRDTDTQYF.

This clone has just one count. This chain links TRBV5-4 with TRBJ2-5, with 10 nucleotides matching TRBD2. V was clipped by 4 bases and J by 4 bases; unmatched bases: 7. From germline, CDR1 is SGHNT and CDR2 YYREEE (reference sequence). The CDR3 totals 15 residues. CDR3 nucleotides: TGTGCCAGCAGCCTTCGGCTAGCGGGAGCAGAGACCCAGTACTTC. Amino acids: CASSLRLAGAETQYF. Together with reference TRBV5-4 and TRBJ2-5, the CDR3 gives the full variable domain: ETGVTQSPTHLIKTRGQQVTLRCSSQSGHNTVSWYQQALGQGPQFIFQYYREEENGRGNFPPRFSGLQFPNYSSELNVNALELDDSALYLCASSLRLAGAETQYFGPGTRLLVL.

The rearrangement links TRBV14 to TRBJ2-5; 7 nucleotides match TRBD2. Germline loops: CDR1 SGHDN, CDR2 FVKESK. V lost 2 bases and J lost 0; bases outside the gene matches: 9. The CDR3 spans 17 residues. CDR3 protein: CASSQRTTSRYQETQYF. CDR3 DNA sequence: TGTGCCAGCAGCCAAAGGACGACTAGCAGATACCAAGAGACCCAGTACTTC.

This chain joins TRBV9 and TRBJ2-1; 8 nucleotides agree with TRBD1. V lost 4 bases, J lost 0 bases, and 3 bases stayed unmatched. Germline lookup yields CDR1 SGDLS and CDR2 YYNGEE. The CDR3 is made up of 15 amino acids. The DNA for the CDR3 is TGTGCCAGCAGCCTACAGGGGGGCTCCTACAATGAGCAGTTCTTC. Translation: CASSLQGGSYNEQFF.

This chain uses TRBV30 with TRBJ1-5; no clear D. Trimming cost V 0 bases and J 0 bases, with 9 bases left between them. The CDR3 sequence is 15 residues long. The germline gives CDR1 GTSNPN, CDR2 SVGIG (reference sequence). The CDR3 loop is CAWSVPAYSNQPQHF. The CDR3 coding sequence is TGTGCCTGGAGTGTACCAGCCTATAGCAATCAGCCCCAGCATTTT.

The chain's CDR3 is CASHDRARTEAFF. DNA for the CDR3: TGTGCCAGCCACGACAGGGCGAGGACTGAAGCTTTCTTT. This chain connects TRBV27 to TRBJ1-1; TRBD1 agrees at 7 bases. Unmatched junction bases numbered 8, after V lost 8 bases and J lost 5 bases. Germline CDR1 is MNHEY and CDR2 is SMNVEV (reference sequence). The CDR3 runs 13 residues.

J is TRBJ1-1 and V is TRBV24-1, with D possibly matching TRBD1 (5 bases). The CDR3 extends over 15 amino acids. Germline V gives CDR1 KGHDR, CDR2 SFDVKD. Between the trimmed V and J ends, which lost 2 bases and 6 bases, there was a span of 15 bases. CDR3 DNA: TGTGCCACCAGTGATTCCCAGACGGGGCAAGCTGAAGCTTTCTTT. This gives the protein CATSDSQTGQAEAFF.

The rearrangement uses TRBV6-6 and TRBJ2-3; 11 bases agree with TRBD2. There are 16 residues in the CDR3. V was pared by 6 bases and J by 4 bases, with 9 bases of the junction left unmatched. Germline CDR1 MNHNY, CDR2 SVGAGI (reference sequence). CDR3 sequence reads: CASRPPGLAAPDTQYF. The DNA for the CDR3 is TGTGCCAGCAGACCCCCGGGACTAGCGGCCCCAGATACGCAGTATTTT.

V is TRBV5-1 and J is TRBJ2-5, with 10 bases aligning to TRBD2. CDR1 is SGHRS and CDR2 is YFSETQ in the germline V gene. V dropped 1 base and J dropped 5; count of bases not matched to a gene: 11. The CDR3 is 17 amino acids. The CDR3, as DNA: TGCGCCAGCAGCTTGCAATCAAGCGGGAGGGCAGGGGAGACCCAGTACTTC. Amino acids: CASSLQSSGRAGETQYF.

V and J are TRBV5-8 and TRBJ2-7; 10 positions agree with TRBD1. J lost 2 bases, V lost 4 bases, and 6 bases had no gene match. The CDR3 runs 15 residues. Looked up from germline, CDR1 is SGHTS and CDR2 is YDEGEE. CDR3 sequence reads: CASSKWDRGTYEQYF. CDR3 in DNA: TGTGCCAGCAGCAAATGGGACAGGGGAACCTACGAGCAGTACTTC.

The rearrangement links TRBV25-1 to TRBJ2-1, with no clear D. CDR1 is MGHDK, CDR2 SYGVNS, per germline. Trimming cost V 5 bases and J 1 base, with 3 bases left between them. The CDR3 spans 12 residues. CDR3 residues: CASSKSYNEQFF. CDR3 sequence (DNA): TGTGCCAGCAGTAAATCCTACAATGAGCAGTTCTTC.

This chain connects TRBV4-1 to TRBJ1-5, with 7 bases matching TRBD1. V dropped 3 bases and J dropped 4; count of bases not matched to a gene: 3. CDR1 is MGHRA and CDR2 is YSYEKL in the germline V gene. The CDR3 has 14 residues. CDR3 loop: CASSHTGENQPQHF. CDR3 coding DNA: TGCGCCAGCAGCCATACAGGGGAAAATCAGCCCCAGCATTTT.

The chain uses TRBV5-1 and TRBJ1-2; no clear D gene. The CDR3 is made up of 14 amino acids. CDR1 and CDR2 from the germline V gene are SGHRS and YFSETQ. V lost 0 bases to trimming and J lost 6 bases, with 12 bases between them. CDR3 DNA sequence: TGCGCCAGCAGCTTGGTGGGGAAGATCGATGGCTACACCTTC. Residues: CASSLVGKIDGYTF.

The rearrangement joins TRBV7-9 to TRBJ1-1, with D possibly matching TRBD1 (6 bases). The CDR3 extends over 15 amino acids. The ends were cut back, 5 bases at V and 3 bases at J, with 16 bases in the middle. Per the germline V gene, CDR1 is SEHNR and CDR2 is FQNEAQ (reference sequence). CDR3 DNA sequence: TGTGCCAGCAGCCCGTTACAGGGAACCTACACTGAAGCTTTCTTT. Translation gives CASSPLQGTYTEAFF.

The chain joins TRBV20-1 to TRBJ2-3, with a tentative D call TRBD1 (5 bases). The V end lost 3 bases, the J end lost 4 bases, and 11 bases lay between the germline ends. The CDR3 sequence is 13 residues long. Germline V gives CDR1 DFQATT, CDR2 SNEGSKA (reference sequence). CDR3 loop: CSASQGWADTQYF. In DNA form, the CDR3 reads TGCAGTGCTAGTCAGGGATGGGCAGATACGCAGTATTTT.

The V gene is TRBV4-2, the J gene TRBJ2-2, with 7 bases matching TRBD2. The CDR3 contains 18 residues. The J segment lost 6 bases and the V segment lost 1 base, leaving 14 bases of the junction unmatched. CDR1 and CDR2 from the germline V gene are LGHNA and YNFKEQ. The CDR3 DNA reads as TGTGCCAGCAGCCAAGGGGGAACAAGCGGGAAAGTTGCCGGGGAGCTGTTTTTT. Its protein is CASSQGGTSGKVAGELFF.

The chain uses TRBV19 and TRBJ2-1, with TRBD2 matching 8 bases. With V trimmed by 1 base and J by 3 bases, 8 bases remained unmatched. The CDR3 is 17 amino acids. Germline CDR1 reads LNHDA; CDR2 reads SQIVND (reference sequence). This chain's CDR3 is CASSIALAGRGYNEQFF. DNA for the CDR3: TGTGCCAGTAGTATAGCCCTAGCGGGTCGGGGCTACAATGAGCAGTTCTTC. The full variable domain, its missing parts supplied by reference TRBV19 and TRBJ2-1, is DGGITQSPKYLFRKEGQNVTLSCEQNLNHDAMYWYRQDPGQGLRLIYYSQIVNDFQKGDIAEGYSVSREKKESFPLTVTSAQKNPTAFYLCASSIALAGRGYNEQFFGPGTRLTVL.

This clone was detected only a few times. This rearrangement joins TRBV25-1 to TRBJ2-7; D is unresolved. Germline V gene data show CDR1 as MGHDK and CDR2 as SYGVNS. V shed 2 bases and J shed 0 bases, with 8 bases lying between them. The CDR3 spans 14 residues. Written as DNA, the CDR3 is TGTGCCAGCAGTGAACTGGACCGCTCCTACGAGCAGTACTTC. Protein sequence: CASSELDRSYEQYF.

The chain employs TRBV19 and TRBJ2-5; 8 positions agree with TRBD1. CDR3 size: 15 residues. CDR1 LNHDA and CDR2 SQIVND come from the germline V gene (reference sequence). V lost 6 bases to trimming and J lost 2 bases; unmatched junction nucleotides: 8. Here the CDR3 reads CASRGTGGNQETQYF. In DNA, the CDR3 is TGTGCCAGTAGGGGAACAGGGGGGAATCAAGAGACCCAGTACTTC.

The chain is built from TRBV7-9 and TRBJ2-1; D unclear. CDR3 length equals 14 residues. Trimming shortened V by 4 bases and J by 6 bases, and 13 bases separated the two germline ends. Germline CDR1 is SEHNR and CDR2 is FQNEAQ (reference sequence). CDR3 sequence reads: CASSSDGILNEQFF. For the CDR3, the DNA is TGTGCCAGCAGCTCCGATGGGATACTCAATGAGCAGTTCTTC.

The gene calls are TRBV9 and TRBJ2-7; TRBD1 matches at 9 bases. Germline CDR1 reads SGDLS; CDR2 reads YYNGEE. The CDR3 is 14 residues long. The ends lost 5 bases at V and 2 bases at J; junction bases unmatched: 5. The CDR3 coding sequence is TGTGCCAGCAGTTTAGGACAGGGGACCTACGAGCAGTACTTC. As protein: CASSLGQGTYEQYF.

V is TRBV3-1 (or the pseudogene TRBV3-2) and J is TRBJ2-5; D remains ambiguous. Germline V lookup: CDR1 LGHDT, CDR2 YNNKEL (reference sequence). V was trimmed by 9 bases and J by 2 bases, leaving 7 bases between them. CDR3 length: 11 amino acids. CDR3 sequence reads: CARDLQETQYF. As DNA, the CDR3 is TGTGCCAGAGACTTACAAGAGACCCAGTACTTC.

The chain links TRBV5-1 to TRBJ2-1; D gene uncertain. Trimming removed 4 bases from V and 5 bases from J, with 16 bases in between. Germline assignment: CDR1 SGHRS and CDR2 YFSETQ. This CDR3 contains 15 residues. Written as DNA, the CDR3 is TGCGCCAGCAGCCCCTTTTTAGGGATCGACAATGAGCAGTTCTTC. Protein: CASSPFLGIDNEQFF.

This sequence joins TRBV6-1 and TRBJ2-3; D gene ambiguous. This CDR3 spans 17 amino acids. V lost 4 bases and J 4 bases, leaving 21 bases between the germline ends. In germline, CDR1 is MNHNS, CDR2 SASEGT. In DNA form, the CDR3 reads TGTGCCAGCAGTGCCATCTCTAGATCCTCCCGGGCAGATACGCAGTATTTT. Protein sequence: CASSAISRSSRADTQYF.

The chain combines TRBV28 with TRBJ1-5; the D is unclear. Trimming shortened V by 3 bases and J by 6 bases, and 12 bases separated the two germline ends. In germline, CDR1 is MDHEN, CDR2 SYDVKM. This CDR3 spans 14 amino acids. CDR3 residues: CASSFPRRGQPQHF. In DNA form, the CDR3 reads TGTGCCAGCAGTTTTCCCCGACGCGGTCAGCCCCAGCATTTT.

The chain couples TRBV19 to TRBJ2-7; 8 bases are a match to TRBD2. Looked up from germline, CDR1 is LNHDA and CDR2 is SQIVND (reference sequence). The length of the CDR3 is 17 residues. Germline trimming cut 6 bases from V and 0 bases from J; bases unmatched to any gene: 13. CDR3 sequence reads: CASRNNPEGLGSYEQYF. CDR3 DNA: TGTGCCAGTAGAAATAACCCCGAGGGACTAGGCTCCTACGAGCAGTACTTC. Drawing the rest from reference TRBV19 and TRBJ2-7, the complete variable domain is DGGITQSPKYLFRKEGQNVTLSCEQNLNHDAMYWYRQDPGQGLRLIYYSQIVNDFQKGDIAEGYSVSREKKESFPLTVTSAQKNPTAFYLCASRNNPEGLGSYEQYFGPGTRLTVT.